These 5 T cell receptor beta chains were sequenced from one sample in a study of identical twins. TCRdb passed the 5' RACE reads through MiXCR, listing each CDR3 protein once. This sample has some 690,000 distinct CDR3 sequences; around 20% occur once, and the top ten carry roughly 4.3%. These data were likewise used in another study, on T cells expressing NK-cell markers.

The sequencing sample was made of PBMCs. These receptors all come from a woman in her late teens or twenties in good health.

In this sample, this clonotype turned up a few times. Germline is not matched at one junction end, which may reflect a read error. DNA for the CDR3: TGCGCCAGCAGCCGGGAGTCACAGGGGGCGCACAATAACTTC. It codes for CASSRESQGAHNNF. The chain links TRBV5-1 to TRBJ2-7; 9 bases align to TRBD1. Germline loops: CDR1 SGHRS, CDR2 YFSETQ. The CDR3 is 14 residues long.

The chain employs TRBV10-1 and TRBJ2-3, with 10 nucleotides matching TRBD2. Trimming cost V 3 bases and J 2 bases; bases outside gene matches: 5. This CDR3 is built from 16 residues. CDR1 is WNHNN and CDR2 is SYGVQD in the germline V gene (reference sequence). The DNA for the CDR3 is TGCGCCAGCAGTGATCCTAGCGGGAGAGACACAGATACGCAGTATTTT. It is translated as CASSDPSGRDTDTQYF.

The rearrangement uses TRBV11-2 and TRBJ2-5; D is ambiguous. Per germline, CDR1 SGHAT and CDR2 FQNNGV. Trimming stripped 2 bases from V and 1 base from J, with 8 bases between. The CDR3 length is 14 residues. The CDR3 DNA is TGTGCCAGCAGCTTACCTGGCGGCCAAGAGACCCAGTACTTC. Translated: CASSLPGGQETQYF.

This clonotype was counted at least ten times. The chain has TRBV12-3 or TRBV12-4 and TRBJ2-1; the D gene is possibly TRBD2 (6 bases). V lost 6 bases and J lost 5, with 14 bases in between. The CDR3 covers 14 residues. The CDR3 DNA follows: TGTGCCAGCAGCTCGTCTAGCGCTGACAATGAGCAGTTCTTC. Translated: CASSSSSADNEQFF.

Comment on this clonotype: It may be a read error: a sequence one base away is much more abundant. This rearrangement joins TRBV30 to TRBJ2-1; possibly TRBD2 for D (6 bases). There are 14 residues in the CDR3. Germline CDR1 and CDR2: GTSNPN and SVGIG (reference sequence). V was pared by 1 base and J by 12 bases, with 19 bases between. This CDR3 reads CAWSAGLASSGQFF. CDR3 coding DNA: TGTGCCTGGAGTGCGGGGCTAGCGAGTTCGGGGCAGTTCTTC.